This T cell receptor beta chain was retrieved from a study of OX40 agonist ivuxolimab in advanced cancers. Study summary: Every patient in dose escalation had hepatocellular carcinoma, melanoma, renal cell or head and neck cancer. Treatment received earlier with anti-PD-1, anti-PD-L1 or anti-CTLA-4 agents was allowed, and under 50% had some.

Clones were sequenced by immunoSEQ multiplex PCR, and TCRdb holds only the in-frame ones, with some missing. The sample has fewer than 95,000 clones, around nine tenths seen once; the top ten hold 0.81%. Autoimmune disease history or systemic immunosuppression led to patients being barred. Samples of blood were obtained at baseline, on cycle 4 day 1, and on cycle 7 day 1. The sequence derives from an adult with an advanced solid tumor such as melanoma, head and neck, liver or kidney cancer. The source material was CD4+ or CD8+ T cells sorted from blood, sampled in a trial of the OX40 agonist ivuxolimab.

The CDR3 DNA reads as TGCGCCAGCAGTACAACCGGGACTAGCCGGGAGACCCAGTACTTC. It encodes CASSTTGTSRETQYF. This chain uses TRBV5-1 with TRBJ2-5; 9 bases fit TRBD2. V trimming: 5 bases; J trimming: 5 bases; junction bases outside the gene matches: 10. Germline CDR1 is SGHRS and CDR2 is YFSETQ. The CDR3 consists of 15 residues.